These 5 T cell receptor beta chains share one sample of origin, sequenced in a study of shared clonotypes between healthy human individuals (dated by TCRdb to the early 2020s). Receptor amplification or capture employed the immunoSEQ multiplex PCR assay. TCRdb holds this immuneACCESS table with in-frame rearrangements only. Some clones are missing; in checked studies, unresolved V genes explain under half, and the rest has no known cause. The table for this sample lists approximately 2,000,000 clones; 92% of them were counted only once. Jointly, the top ten make up around 0.4% of the sample. Sequencing used naive CD4+ T cells from PBMCs. The cell subset or site label, read with the paper, signifies: CD45RA+ positively selected. Source of these receptors: a man between 18 and 29 years old in good health. Some clones in this sample may be carry-over from other donors' samples.

The CDR3 DNA reads TGTGCCAGCAGCCTAGGGGAAGATGGCTACACCTTC. This encodes CASSLGEDGYTF. The rearrangement joins TRBV11-2 to TRBJ1-2; maybe TRBD1 (5 bases). Per the germline V gene, CDR1 is SGHAT and CDR2 is FQNNGV. V gave up 5 bases and J gave up 6 bases, with 10 bases separating them. CDR3 length: 12 residues.

The chain has TRBV25-1 and TRBJ1-2; the D is unclear. The V end was cut by 4 bases, the J end by 0 bases, with 3 bases between. The CDR3 runs to 12 residues. Germline V gives CDR1 MGHDK, CDR2 SYGVNS. CDR3 protein: CASSVPNYGYTF. The CDR3 DNA reads TGTGCCAGCAGTGTCCCTAACTATGGCTACACCTTC.

As concerns this clone: Other DNA sequences in this sample translate to the same CDR3. This chain joins TRBV5-1 and TRBJ2-3, with TRBD2 identical over 9 bases. Germline CDR1 is SGHRS and CDR2 is YFSETQ. With V trimmed by 0 bases and J by 6 bases, 2 bases remained unmatched. CDR3 size: 14 residues. CDR3 residues: CASSLVAGEDTQYF. DNA of the CDR3: TGCGCCAGCAGCTTGGTAGCGGGGGAGGATACGCAGTATTTT.

This clone appeared a single time. The missing conserved phenylalanine or tryptophan at the end of this CDR3 makes a read error likely. The limits of the CDR3 on the DNA are not certain, so only TCRdb's listed CDR3 is given. The V call is TRBV7-3, the J call TRBJ1-4; the DNA was not used to check the table's D call, TRBD1. Both ends counted, the CDR3 spans 11 residues. Germline values: CDR1 SGHTA, CDR2 FQGTGA. CDR3 protein: CASSLSTVLPS.

The rearrangement joins TRBV27 to TRBJ2-5, with 7 bases matching TRBD1. Germline V gives CDR1 MNHEY, CDR2 SMNVEV (reference sequence). This CDR3 contains 13 residues. The V segment lost 5 bases and the J segment 4 bases; nucleotides outside the gene matches: 4. CDR3 residues: CASSLRQGETQYF. The CDR3 DNA reads as TGTGCCAGCAGTCTTAGACAGGGAGAGACCCAGTACTTC.